The 12 T cell receptor beta chains below come from one sample, sequenced in a study of T cell responses to AZD1222 COVID-19 vaccine. Data came from immunoSEQ multiplex PCR; TCRdb stores just in-frame clones and leaves some out. The sample has approximately 110,000 clones, about 80% seen once. The source was peripheral blood, collected on day 0 of AZD1222 vaccination. The receptors derive from an adult in good health.

This chain joins TRBV7-8 and TRBJ1-6; D is perhaps TRBD1 (5 bases). This CDR3 is 15 amino acids long. Germline lookup yields CDR1 SGHVS and CDR2 FQNEAQ. Between the trimmed V and J ends, which lost 6 bases and 7 bases, there was a span of 16 bases. CDR3 loop: CASRPTAEGNSPLHF. The CDR3 DNA reads as TGTGCCAGCAGGCCGACAGCGGAGGGGAATTCACCCCTCCACTTT.

J is TRBJ2-1 and V is TRBV19; tentative D call: TRBD2 (5 bases). The germline V and J ends were trimmed by 5 bases and 1 base, with 18 bases remaining between them. Germline V lookup: CDR1 LNHDA, CDR2 SQIVND (reference sequence). The CDR3 extends over 17 amino acids. The CDR3 bases are TGTGCCAGTAGTCCGACGAGGGCCACTGTTTCCTACAATGAGCAGTTCTTC. Amino acids: CASSPTRATVSYNEQFF.

This clone was seen at least ten times. The V call is TRBV7-9, the J call TRBJ1-5; 11 nucleotides line up with TRBD1. CDR3 size: 17 residues. The germline CDR1 and CDR2 sequences are SEHNR and FQNEAQ (reference sequence). J was trimmed by 3 bases and V by 5 bases; bases with no gene match: 9. The chain's CDR3 is CASSQTGTGGNNQPQHF. The CDR3 bases are TGTGCCAGCAGCCAGACCGGGACAGGGGGTAACAATCAGCCCCAGCATTTT. The variable domain in full, completed from reference TRBV7-9 and TRBJ1-5, reads DTGVSQNPRHKITKRGQNVTFRCDPISEHNRLYWYRQTLGQGPEFLTYFQNEAQLEKSRLLSDRFSAERPKGSFSTLEIQRTEQGDSAMYLCASSQTGTGGNNQPQHFGDGTRLSIL.

The rearrangement links TRBV7-2 to TRBJ2-7; 8 bases map to TRBD1. CDR1 SGHTA and CDR2 FQGNSA come from the germline V gene. V lost 3 bases to trimming and J lost 0 bases; unmatched junction nucleotides: 4. The CDR3 totals 15 residues. For the CDR3, the DNA is TGTGCCAGCAGCTTGGGACAGGACAGCTCCTACGAGCAGTACTTC. Its translation is CASSLGQDSSYEQYF.

The CDR3 loop is CASSDDQSSYNSPLHF. The CDR3, as DNA: TGTGCCAGCAGCGACGATCAGAGCTCCTATAATTCACCCCTCCACTTT. This chain joins TRBV5-4 and TRBJ1-6; unclear D gene. The CDR3 is made up of 16 amino acids. Trimming left V 4 bases short and J 0 bases short, with 11 bases between. In germline, CDR1 is SGHNT, CDR2 YYREEE (reference sequence).

The gene calls are TRBV28 and TRBJ2-3; D is undetermined. The CDR3 is 10 amino acids. Deletions cut 5 bases from V and 5 bases from J, with 2 bases between. Per the germline V gene, CDR1 is MDHEN and CDR2 is SYDVKM. CDR3 in amino acids: CASSLDTQYF. The CDR3 bases are TGTGCCAGCAGTCTAGATACGCAGTATTTT.

The rearrangement joins TRBV5-1 to TRBJ2-3; TRBD1 is a possible D gene (6 bases). The CDR3 totals 14 residues. V was clipped by 5 bases and J by 3 bases, with 13 bases between them. Germline V lookup: CDR1 SGHRS, CDR2 YFSETQ. CDR3 nucleotide sequence: TGCGCCAGCAGAACCGGACAGAGAACAGATACGCAGTATTTT. Translation gives CASRTGQRTDTQYF.

The genes are TRBV20-1 and TRBJ2-2; 8 bases fit TRBD2. The CDR3 totals 14 residues. V was pared by 3 bases and J by 6 bases, with 6 bases of the junction left unmatched. Germline CDR1 and CDR2: DFQATT and SNEGSKA (reference sequence). The CDR3 nucleotides are TGCAGTGCTAGTGACGGGGGGGCCTCCGGGGAGCTGTTTTTT. This encodes CSASDGGASGELFF.

This clone occurred many times. V and J are TRBV5-1 and TRBJ1-3, with D hard to call. CDR3 length: 15 amino acids. Germline assignment: CDR1 SGHRS and CDR2 YFSETQ. Deletions cut 3 bases from V and 2 bases from J, with 12 bases between. CDR3 amino acids: CASSSAGHPGNTIYF. The DNA of the CDR3 is TGCGCCAGCAGCTCGGCCGGGCATCCTGGAAACACCATATATTTT.

The gene calls are TRBV28 and TRBJ1-5, with 7 positions matching TRBD1. Trimming removed 1 base from V and 2 bases from J; junction bases left unmatched: 5. CDR3 length: 16 amino acids. Germline CDR1 and CDR2: MDHEN and SYDVKM. In DNA, the CDR3 is TGTGCCAGCAGTTTATACAGGGGCTTTGGCAATCAGCCCCAGCATTTT. As protein: CASSLYRGFGNQPQHF.

The chain links TRBV28 to TRBJ1-6; D unresolved. The CDR3 loop spans 14 amino acids. Trimming cost V 4 bases and J 9 bases, with 13 bases left between them. Germline V gene lookup returns CDR1 MDHEN and CDR2 SYDVKM. The CDR3 DNA sequence: TGTGCCAGCAGTTCTGACTTTGAAGGTTCACCCCTCCACTTT. This codes for CASSSDFEGSPLHF.

The chain couples TRBV7-9 to TRBJ1-6; no definite D call. This CDR3 is built from 19 residues. V dropped 5 bases and J dropped 4 bases, with 24 bases sitting between them. Germline V gives CDR1 SEHNR, CDR2 FQNEAQ (reference sequence). The CDR3 region is CASSPTRARVGRYNSPLHF. For the CDR3, the DNA is TGTGCCAGCAGCCCTACCCGGGCCCGAGTGGGGAGGTATAATTCACCCCTCCACTTT.